This TCR beta chain originates from a study of T-cell memory formation after mild COVID-19. The overall study: Clusters were largely donor specific.

Study-wide results and caveats: Some clones that responded turned up in pre-infection memory, which suggests that cross-reactive memory joined in. Confirmation of SARS-CoV-2 specificity was lacking for second-wave clones peaking day 37. Clones contracting over day 15 to 85 were CD4/CD8 balanced, with later expanders leaning CD4+.

Each CDR3 protein gets one entry after TCRdb re-called the 5' RACE reads with MiXCR. The sample comprises about 400,000 distinct CDR3 sequences, around 24% of which are singletons, and around 8.1% rests with the top ten. The CDR3 loop spans 15 amino acids. Details on this clonotype: Its antigen is undetermined.

Sequencing input: PBMCs or a T cell subset sorted from them (not recorded which). The clonotype originates from an adult woman who had mild COVID-19 (a few samples of this study predate the infection). Cell type and time point are not known. The chain links TRBV21-1 to TRBJ2-7. TRBV21-1 is a recognized pseudogene. CDR3 sequence: CASSKARFRRYEQYF. DNA of the CDR3: TGTGCCAGCAGCAAAGCAAGGTTCCGGAGATACGAGCAGTACTTC.